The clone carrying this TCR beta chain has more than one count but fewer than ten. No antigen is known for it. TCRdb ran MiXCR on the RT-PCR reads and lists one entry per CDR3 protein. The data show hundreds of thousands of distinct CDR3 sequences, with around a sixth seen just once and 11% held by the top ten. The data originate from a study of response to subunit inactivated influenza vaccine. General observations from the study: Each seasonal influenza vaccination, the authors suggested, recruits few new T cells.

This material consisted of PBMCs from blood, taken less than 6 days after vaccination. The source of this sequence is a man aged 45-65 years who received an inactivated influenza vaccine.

CDR3 sequence: CASALPPGQETQYF. The CDR3, as DNA: TGTGCCAGCGCCTTACCTCCAGGGCAAGAGACCCAGTACTTC. The V call is TRBV6-2 or TRBV6-3, the J call TRBJ2-5; a weak D match, TRBD1 (5 bases). CDR3 length: 14 residues. Trimming pared 8 bases from V and 2 bases from J, leaving 15 bases between. CDR1 and CDR2 from the germline V gene are MNHEY and SVGEGT.